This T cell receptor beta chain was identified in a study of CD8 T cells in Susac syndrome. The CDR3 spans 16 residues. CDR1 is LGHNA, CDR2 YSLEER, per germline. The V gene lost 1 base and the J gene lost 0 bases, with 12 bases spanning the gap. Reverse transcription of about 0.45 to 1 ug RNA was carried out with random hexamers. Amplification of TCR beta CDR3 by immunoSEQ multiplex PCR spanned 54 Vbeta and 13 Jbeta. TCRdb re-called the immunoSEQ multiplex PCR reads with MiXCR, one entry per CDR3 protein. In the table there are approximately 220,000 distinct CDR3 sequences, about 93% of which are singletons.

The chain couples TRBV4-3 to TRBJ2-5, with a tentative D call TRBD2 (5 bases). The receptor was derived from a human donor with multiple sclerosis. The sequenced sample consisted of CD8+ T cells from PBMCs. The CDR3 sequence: CASSQGPWENQETQYF. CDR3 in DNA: TGCGCCAGCAGCCAAGGTCCTTGGGAGAACCAAGAGACCCAGTACTTC.